Shown below are 20 T cell receptor beta chains from a single sample sequenced in a study of blood T cell repertoires in COVID-19. Repertoires were generated with immunoSEQ multiplex PCR, while TCRdb's copy carries only in-frame clones and drops some. The sample holds some 300,000 clones, more than 70% seen once. Sequences were obtained from PBMCs or T cells enriched from blood (not recorded which). The receptors stem from an older woman in a cohort exposed to, infected with or recovered from COVID-19 (not recorded which).

This chain uses TRBV2 with TRBJ1-4; 10 positions agree with TRBD1. J gave up 7 bases and V 3 bases, and 5 bases lay outside the gene matches. Looked up from germline, CDR1 is SNHLY and CDR2 is FYNNEI. The CDR3 sequence is 15 residues long. Written as DNA, the CDR3 is TGTGCCAGCAGTGACCAAGGGACAGGGGCTGAAAAACTGTTTTTT. It encodes CASSDQGTGAEKLFF.

The chain employs TRBV6-2 or TRBV6-3 and TRBJ1-1; D ambiguous. The CDR3 extends over 12 amino acids. Trimming removed 2 bases at V and 7 bases at J, with 8 bases between. In germline, CDR1 is MNHEY, CDR2 SVGEGT. The CDR3 is CASSYGRIEAFF. The CDR3 coding sequence is TGTGCCAGCAGTTACGGCAGGATTGAAGCTTTCTTT.

This clone was recorded once. The chain has TRBV7-2 and TRBJ2-7; 9 bases map to TRBD2. Per the germline V gene, CDR1 is SGHTA and CDR2 is FQGNSA. This CDR3 is 18 amino acids long. Trimming cost V 1 base and J 4 bases; bases outside gene matches: 14. CDR3 in amino acids: CASSLVLSGSGTIYEQYF. Written as DNA, the CDR3 is TGTGCCAGCAGCTTAGTGCTTAGCGGGAGTGGTACTATATACGAGCAGTACTTC. Supplemented by reference TRBV7-2 and TRBJ2-7, the full variable domain reads GAGVSQSPSNKVTEKGKDVELRCDPISGHTALYWYRQSLGQGLEFLIYFQGNSAPDKSGLPSDRFSAERTGGSVSTLTIQRTQQEDSAVYLCASSLVLSGSGTIYEQYFGPGTRLTVT.

The chain employs TRBV6-5 and TRBJ1-6; tentatively, D is TRBD1 (6 bases). The germline V gene has CDR1 MNHEY and CDR2 SVGAGI. Trimming removed 6 bases at V and 3 bases at J, with 12 bases between. CDR3 length: 15 residues. The DNA for the CDR3 is TGTGCCAGCAGCCTACAGGGAAGCTATAATTCACCCCTCCACTTT. This sequence encodes CASSLQGSYNSPLHF.

The chain is built from TRBV2 and TRBJ1-1, with D perhaps matching TRBD1 (6 bases). V was cut by 6 bases and J by 5 bases, with 16 bases left in between. The CDR3 consists of 14 residues. Germline V lookup: CDR1 SNHLY, CDR2 FYNNEI. The CDR3 loop is CASRRTDSQTEAFF. CDR3 nucleotide sequence: TGTGCCAGCAGAAGGACAGACTCCCAAACTGAAGCTTTCTTT.

The chain links TRBV11-3 to TRBJ2-3; 12 bases are a match to TRBD2. This CDR3 contains 16 residues. Germline V gene sequence: CDR1 SGHNT, CDR2 YENEEA. Trimming at V came to 1 base and at J to 6 bases, leaving 5 bases not matched to a gene. DNA for the CDR3: TGTGCCAGCAGCTTAGGACTAGCGGGAGTGGTGGATACGCAGTATTTT. It specifies CASSLGLAGVVDTQYF.

This chain connects TRBV18 to TRBJ2-2; weak D call: TRBD1 (5 bases). V lost 6 bases and J lost 3, with 5 bases in between. CDR1 and CDR2 from the germline V gene are KGHSH and LQKENI. CDR3 length equals 12 residues. CDR3 loop: CASSRDTGELFF. CDR3 DNA sequence: TGTGCCAGCTCCAGGGACACCGGGGAGCTGTTTTTT.

The chain employs TRBV10-2 and TRBJ1-5; D gene unclear. V shed 4 bases and J shed 1 base, with 11 bases lying between them. Germline-derived CDR1 and CDR2 are WSHSY and SAAADI. The CDR3 has 15 amino acids. In DNA form, the CDR3 reads TGCGCCAGCAGTGTGTCGGCTGCAAGCAATCAGCCCCAGCATTTT. It yields the protein CASSVSAASNQPQHF.

The count of this clone is one. This chain uses TRBV6-6 with TRBJ2-5, with a tentative D call TRBD1 (5 bases). CDR3 length: 13 residues. Germline lookup yields CDR1 MNHNY and CDR2 SVGAGI (reference sequence). V gave up 2 bases and J gave up 5 bases, with 9 bases separating them. The CDR3 is CASSYKGWETQYF. Here the CDR3 DNA reads TGTGCCAGCAGTTACAAGGGGTGGGAGACCCAGTACTTC.

The V and J genes are TRBV19 and TRBJ1-3; 7 nucleotides agree with TRBD1. J was trimmed by 5 bases and V by 6 bases; bases with no gene match: 7. The germline V gene encodes CDR1 LNHDA and CDR2 SQIVND (reference sequence). This CDR3 is 14 amino acids long. The CDR3 nucleotides read TGTGCCAGTAGGTCGTCGGACAGGAGAAACACCATATATTTT. It codes for CASRSSDRRNTIYF.

J is TRBJ1-6 and V is TRBV28; D perhaps matches TRBD1 (5 bases). Per the germline V gene, CDR1 is MDHEN and CDR2 is SYDVKM. Trimming shortened V by 7 bases and J by 10 bases, and 20 bases separated the two germline ends. The CDR3 covers 15 residues. CDR3 coding DNA: TGTGCCAGCATTCGATTGTTCGGGGGTAGCTCACCCCTCCACTTT. Protein product: CASIRLFGGSSPLHF.

V usage is TRBV28 and J usage is TRBJ2-1; D is perhaps TRBD2 (5 bases). Trimming stripped 1 base from V and 5 bases from J, with 12 bases between. Germline CDR1 and CDR2: MDHEN and SYDVKM. The CDR3 runs 15 residues. The CDR3 spells CASSLLWGANNEQFF. The CDR3 DNA sequence: TGTGCCAGCAGTTTATTATGGGGAGCTAACAATGAGCAGTTCTTC.

The chain joins TRBV30 to TRBJ1-1, with 8 bases that match TRBD1. The CDR3 has 15 residues. V shed 5 bases and J 3 bases; nucleotides not matched to a gene: 11. Germline values: CDR1 GTSNPN, CDR2 SVGIG (reference sequence). The CDR3 here is CAWGYGTGGDTEAFF. CDR3 DNA sequence: TGTGCCTGGGGCTACGGGACAGGTGGGGACACTGAAGCTTTCTTT.

The chain employs TRBV3-1 (or the pseudogene TRBV3-2) and TRBJ2-1; TRBD2 matches 12 bases. Losses at the gene ends were 2 bases for V and 6 bases for J; bases not matched to a gene: 2. Germline loops: CDR1 LGHDT, CDR2 YNNKEL (reference sequence). CDR3 size: 15 residues. The CDR3 spells CASSQSTSGSNEQFF. Here the CDR3 DNA reads TGTGCCAGCAGCCAATCGACTAGCGGGAGCAATGAGCAGTTCTTC.

The V and J genes are TRBV5-8 and TRBJ2-2; a possible D gene is TRBD1 (5 bases). Germline V lookup: CDR1 SGHTS, CDR2 YDEGEE. This CDR3 comprises 14 residues. Trimming shortened V by 0 bases and J by 6 bases, and 9 bases separated the two germline ends. This chain's CDR3 is CASSLARVPGELFF. In DNA, the CDR3 is TGTGCCAGCAGCTTGGCCAGGGTGCCCGGGGAGCTGTTTTTT.

The chain couples TRBV9 to TRBJ1-2, with TRBD1 matching over 9 bases. V was pared by 2 bases and J by 4 bases, with 6 bases of the junction left unmatched. The length of the CDR3 is 15 residues. Germline V gene data show CDR1 as SGDLS and CDR2 as YYNGEE. DNA of the CDR3: TGTGCCAGCAGCGTGGAAGGGACAGGGCGCTATGGCTACACCTTC. As protein: CASSVEGTGRYGYTF.

The V gene is TRBV7-8, the J gene TRBJ2-7; 8 bases are a match to TRBD1. The CDR3 is 16 amino acids. V lost 2 bases to trimming and J lost 3 bases; unmatched junction nucleotides: 9. Germline loops: CDR1 SGHVS, CDR2 FQNEAQ. CDR3 region: CASSLPSRQGIYEQYF. In DNA form, the CDR3 reads TGTGCCAGCAGCTTACCATCCCGACAGGGGATCTACGAGCAGTACTTC.

The chain couples TRBV28 to TRBJ1-3; D is unclear. This CDR3 has 14 amino acids. Germline loops: CDR1 MDHEN, CDR2 SYDVKM. Trimming took 5 bases from V and 2 from J, leaving 10 bases between them. CDR3 sequence: CASSRVNPGNTIYF. In nucleotides, the CDR3 is TGTGCCAGCAGTCGCGTTAACCCTGGAAACACCATATATTTT.

The V gene is TRBV28, the J gene TRBJ1-2; 9 nucleotides line up with TRBD1. The V gene's germline CDR1 is MDHEN and CDR2 SYDVKM. Losses at the gene ends were 6 bases for V and 4 bases for J; bases not matched to a gene: 9. There are 15 residues in the CDR3. Here the CDR3 reads CASSTPGQGAYGYTF. The CDR3 nucleotides read TGTGCCAGCAGCACTCCGGGACAGGGTGCCTATGGCTACACCTTC.

The gene calls are TRBV7-9 and TRBJ2-1, with TRBD2 matching 7 bases. V trimming: 6 bases; J trimming: 5 bases; junction bases outside the gene matches: 13. The CDR3 is 16 amino acids. The germline V gene has CDR1 SEHNR and CDR2 FQNEAQ (reference sequence). The CDR3 region is CASRSIGGGPNNEQFF. The CDR3 bases are TGTGCCAGCAGATCCATTGGGGGAGGGCCTAACAATGAGCAGTTCTTC.